The entry below gives a single TCR beta chain sequence along with its context. The source of the sample is a study of blood T cells in healthy people across ages. The use of a sample-barcoded 5' primer and a J-beta primer mix characterized a second PCR of about 7 to 12 cycles. A template-switch adaptor that had 12 random nucleotides put a tag on each cDNA molecule. CDR3-containing paired-end reads numbering at least 2.5 million came from each sample. TCRdb re-called the 5' RACE reads through MiXCR, storing one row per CDR3 protein. The data contain fewer than 2,000,000 distinct CDR3 sequences, roughly two fifths of them singletons. Between the trimmed V and J ends, which lost 0 bases and 2 bases, there was a span of 11 bases. Germline CDR1 reads LGHNA; CDR2 reads YSLEER. The CDR3 loop spans 16 amino acids. Every sample had a minimum of 6 million PBMCs isolated.

The receptor was derived from a human donor in good health. The chain employs TRBV4-3 and TRBJ1-5; TRBD1 is a possible D gene (6 bases). Sample: blood. Written as DNA, the CDR3 is TGCGCCAGCAGCCAAGATCGGGGGGGGCGCAATCAGCCCCAGCATTTT. This translates into CASSQDRGGRNQPQHF.